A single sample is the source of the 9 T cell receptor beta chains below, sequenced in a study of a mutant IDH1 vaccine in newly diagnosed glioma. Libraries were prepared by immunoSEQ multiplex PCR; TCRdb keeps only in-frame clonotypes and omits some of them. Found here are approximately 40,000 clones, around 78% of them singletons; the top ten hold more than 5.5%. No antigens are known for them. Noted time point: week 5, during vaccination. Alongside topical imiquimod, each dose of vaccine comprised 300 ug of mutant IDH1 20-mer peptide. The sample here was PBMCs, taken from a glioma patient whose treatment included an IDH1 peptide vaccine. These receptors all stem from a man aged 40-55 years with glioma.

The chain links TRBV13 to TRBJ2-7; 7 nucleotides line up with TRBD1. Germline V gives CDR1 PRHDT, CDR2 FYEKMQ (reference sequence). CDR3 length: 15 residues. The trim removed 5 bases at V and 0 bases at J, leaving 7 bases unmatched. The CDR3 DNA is TGTGCCAGCAGCCAAGGACAGGAGATCTCCTACGAGCAGTACTTC. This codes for CASSQGQEISYEQYF.

The CDR3 reads CASSFVLPCEQYF. The CDR3 DNA reads as TGTGCCAGCAGCTTTGTTCTACCTTGCGAGCAGTACTTC. The chain links TRBV12-1 to TRBJ2-7; the table's D call, TRBD2, has no DNA check behind it. TRBV12-1 is termed a pseudogene. This CDR3 comprises 13 residues.

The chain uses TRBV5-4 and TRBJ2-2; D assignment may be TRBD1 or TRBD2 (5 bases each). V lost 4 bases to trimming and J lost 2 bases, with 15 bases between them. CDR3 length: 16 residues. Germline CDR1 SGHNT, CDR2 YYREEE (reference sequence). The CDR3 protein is CASSTPGTPNTGELFF. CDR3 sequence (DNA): TGTGCCAGCAGCACTCCCGGGACCCCAAACACCGGGGAGCTGTTTTTT.

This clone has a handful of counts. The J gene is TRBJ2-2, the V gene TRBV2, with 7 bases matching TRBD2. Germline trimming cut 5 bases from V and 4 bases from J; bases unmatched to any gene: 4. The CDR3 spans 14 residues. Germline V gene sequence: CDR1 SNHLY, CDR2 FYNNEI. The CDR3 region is CASSLGGITGELFF. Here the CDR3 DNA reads TGTGCCAGCAGTCTCGGGGGGATCACCGGGGAGCTGTTTTTT. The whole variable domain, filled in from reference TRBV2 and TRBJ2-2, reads EPEVTQTPSHQVTQMGQEVILRCVPISNHLYFYWYRQILGQKVEFLVSFYNNEISEKSEIFDDQFSVERPDGSNFTLKIRSTKLEDSAMYFCASSLGGITGELFFGEGSRLTVL.

CDR3 loop: CASSIRGAWDTQYF. The CDR3 DNA reads TGTGCCAGTAGTATACGGGGGGCTTGGGATACGCAGTATTTT. The chain uses TRBV19 and TRBJ2-3, with D perhaps TRBD2 (7 bases). Deletions cut 2 bases from V and 6 bases from J, with 12 bases between. The CDR3 contains 14 residues. Germline V gene sequence: CDR1 LNHDA, CDR2 SQIVND (reference sequence).

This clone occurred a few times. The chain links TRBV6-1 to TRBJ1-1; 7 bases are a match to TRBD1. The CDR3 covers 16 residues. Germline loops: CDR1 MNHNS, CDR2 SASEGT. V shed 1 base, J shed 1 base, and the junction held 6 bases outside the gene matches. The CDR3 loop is CASSEDVRDRNTEAFF. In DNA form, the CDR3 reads TGTGCCAGCAGTGAAGATGTCAGGGACAGGAACACTGAAGCTTTCTTT.

This CDR3 is CASSPAGPNYGYTF. The CDR3 region has the DNA TGTGCCAGCAGCCCGGCAGGGCCAAACTATGGCTACACCTTC. J is TRBJ1-2 and V is TRBV5-6; perhaps TRBD1 as D (5 bases). Trimming left V 4 bases short and J 2 bases short, with 12 bases between. CDR1 SGHDT and CDR2 YYEEEE come from the germline V gene. There are 14 residues in the CDR3.

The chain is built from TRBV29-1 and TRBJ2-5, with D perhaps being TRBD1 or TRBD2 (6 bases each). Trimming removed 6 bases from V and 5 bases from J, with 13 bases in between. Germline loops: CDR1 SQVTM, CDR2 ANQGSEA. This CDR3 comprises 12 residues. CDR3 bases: TGCAGCGTCCCGGGGGCCGGGGAGACCCAGTACTTC. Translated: CSVPGAGETQYF.

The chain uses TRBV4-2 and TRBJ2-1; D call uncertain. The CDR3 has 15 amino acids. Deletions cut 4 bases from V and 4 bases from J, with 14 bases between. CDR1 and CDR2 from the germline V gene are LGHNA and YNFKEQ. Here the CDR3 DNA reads TGTGCCAGCAGCCTAGGGTCCTCTACTTACAATGAGCAGTTCTTC. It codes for CASSLGSSTYNEQFF.